Listed here are 18 T cell receptor beta chains from one sample, sequenced in a study of vaccination effects on CD4 cells after COVID-19. Subsequent to less than eleven days of culture, CD4+ T cells were isolated. These TCRs' antigens remain unknown. Profiled with immunoSEQ multiplex PCR; TCRdb holds only in-frame clones, not every one. Of under 50,000 clones in the sample, 75% to 80% were seen once. Sequencing used CD4+ T cells from PBMCs cultured without peptide, obtained before COVID-19 vaccination. The receptors here all came from a human donor who had a prior SARS-CoV-2 infection.

The V gene is TRBV29-1, the J gene TRBJ2-3, with 14 bases lining up with TRBD2. The CDR3 consists of 16 residues. V dropped 4 bases and J dropped 5; count of bases not matched to a gene: 8. CDR1 SQVTM and CDR2 ANQGSEA come from the germline V gene. CDR3 nucleotide sequence: TGCAGCGTTGCGGGACTAGCGGGGGAGGCGTTAGATACGCAGTATTTT. Its translation: CSVAGLAGEALDTQYF.

This clone was counted only a few times. The J gene is TRBJ2-5, the V gene TRBV5-4, with 12 positions matching TRBD2. Per germline, CDR1 SGHNT and CDR2 YYREEE (reference sequence). The CDR3 runs 14 residues. Losses at the gene ends were 5 bases for V and 3 bases for J; bases not matched to a gene: 2. The CDR3 is CASSLAGGKETQYF. The DNA for the CDR3 is TGTGCCAGCAGTCTAGCGGGGGGGAAAGAGACCCAGTACTTC.

The rearrangement links TRBV30 to TRBJ2-2; 9 nucleotides align to TRBD2. V shed 7 bases and J 8 bases; nucleotides not matched to a gene: 14. CDR3 size: 15 residues. The germline gives CDR1 GTSNPN, CDR2 SVGIG (reference sequence). CDR3 nucleotide sequence: TGTGCCTCAGGCGGGCTAGCGGGGCCGGGGGGGGAGCTGTTTTTT. Translated, it gives CASGGLAGPGGELFF.

This chain uses TRBV28 with TRBJ1-2; 7 positions match TRBD1. Germline V gene lookup returns CDR1 MDHEN and CDR2 SYDVKM. Losses at the gene ends were 6 bases for V and 10 bases for J; bases not matched to a gene: 11. The CDR3 contains 13 residues. The CDR3 coding sequence is TGTGCCAGCAGGCTCCTAATGACAGGGCCCTACACCTTC. Protein: CASRLLMTGPYTF.

The gene calls are TRBV19 and TRBJ2-6; maybe TRBD2 (6 bases). Germline assignment: CDR1 LNHDA and CDR2 SQIVND (reference sequence). V was clipped by 6 bases and J by 0 bases, with 12 bases between them. The CDR3 runs 16 residues. CDR3 protein: CASRRDWLSGANVLTF. The CDR3 DNA is TGTGCCAGTAGGAGGGACTGGCTCTCTGGGGCCAACGTCCTGACTTTC.

This clone was observed a single time. The CDR3 bases are TGTGCTAGTGGTTTGTCCCTAGCGGGGGAGACCCAGTACTTC. Translating it yields CASGLSLAGETQYF. The chain combines TRBV12-5 with TRBJ2-5, with TRBD2 identical over 9 bases. V lost 2 bases and J lost 5; bases outside the gene matches: 3. The CDR3 is 14 residues long. In germline, CDR1 is LGHNT, CDR2 FRNRAP.

The chain employs TRBV19 and TRBJ1-4; D gene ambiguous. V lost 3 bases and J lost 8, with 7 bases in between. Germline V lookup: CDR1 LNHDA, CDR2 SQIVND (reference sequence). The CDR3 spans 12 residues. The CDR3 DNA reads as TGTGCCAGTAGTATTTATCCGGAAAAACTGTTTTTT. Translation: CASSIYPEKLFF. Filled out from reference TRBV19 and TRBJ1-4, the complete variable domain reads DGGITQSPKYLFRKEGQNVTLSCEQNLNHDAMYWYRQDPGQGLRLIYYSQIVNDFQKGDIAEGYSVSREKKESFPLTVTSAQKNPTAFYLCASSIYPEKLFFGSGTQLSVL.

The CDR3 coding sequence is TGTGCCAGCAGCTTATATCGGGGGGGGGACACAGATACGCAGTATTTT. Translation: CASSLYRGGDTDTQYF. The chain couples TRBV7-3 to TRBJ2-3; TRBD2 matches 8 bases. This CDR3 region has 16 residues. Per the germline V gene, CDR1 is SGHTA and CDR2 is FQGTGA. J gave up 2 bases and V 2 bases, and 6 bases lay outside the gene matches. The full variable domain, its missing parts supplied by reference TRBV7-3 and TRBJ2-3, is GAGVSQTPSNKVTEKGKYVELRCDPISGHTALYWYRQSLGQGPEFLIYFQGTGAADDSGLPNDRFFAVRPEGSVSTLKIQRTERGDSAVYLCASSLYRGGDTDTQYFGPGTRLTVL.

The chain combines TRBV19 with TRBJ2-5; TRBD1 agrees at 8 bases. J gave up 3 bases and V 6 bases, and 6 bases lay outside the gene matches. CDR1 and CDR2 from the germline V gene are LNHDA and SQIVND (reference sequence). CDR3 length equals 14 residues. The CDR3 DNA reads as TGTGCCAGTAGACCAGACAGGGGAAAAGAGACCCAGTACTTC. This sequence encodes CASRPDRGKETQYF.

The chain combines TRBV7-2 with TRBJ2-7; D is uncertain. Trimming removed 1 base at V and 2 bases at J, with 6 bases between. CDR3 length: 13 amino acids. CDR1 is SGHTA, CDR2 FQGNSA, per germline. CDR3 coding DNA: TGTGCCAGCAGCTTAGACAGCACCTACGAGCAGTACTTC. It is translated as CASSLDSTYEQYF.

J is TRBJ2-3 and V is TRBV21-1; TRBD2 is the table's D call, not checked against the DNA. TRBV21-1 counts as a pseudogene. This CDR3 contains 23 residues. CDR3 sequence reads: CASSKAKTSGSDVWEASTDTQYF. CDR3 nucleotides: TGTGCCAGCAGCAAAGCTAAGACTAGCGGGAGCGACGTATGGGAGGCTAGCACAGATACGCAGTATTTT.

The chain employs TRBV10-3 and TRBJ2-5, with TRBD1 matching over 9 bases. The CDR3 is 14 residues long. Germline loops: CDR1 ENHRY, CDR2 SYGVKD. V shed 2 bases, J shed 5 bases, and the junction held 3 bases outside the gene matches. CDR3 coding DNA: TGTGCCATCAGTGAGGGGACAGGGAGGGAGACCCAGTACTTC. Its protein is CAISEGTGRETQYF.

The chain couples TRBV5-8 to TRBJ1-2; unclear D gene. V shed 1 base and J shed 4 bases, with 8 bases lying between them. The length of the CDR3 is 13 residues. Germline-derived CDR1 and CDR2 are SGHTS and YDEGEE. The CDR3 nucleotides read TGTGCCAGCAGCTTGCAATTTGGCTATGGCTACACCTTC. Protein product: CASSLQFGYGYTF. The full variable domain, rest sourced from reference TRBV5-8 and TRBJ1-2, is EAGVTQSPTHLIKTRGQQATLRCSPISGHTSVYWYQQALGLGLQFLLWYDEGEERNRGNFPPRFSGRQFPNYSSELNVNALELEDSALYLCASSLQFGYGYTFGSGTRLTVV.

The chain carries TRBV12-5 and TRBJ2-3, with 10 bases that match TRBD2. The trim removed 3 bases at V and 15 bases at J, leaving 6 bases unmatched. The CDR3 loop spans 12 amino acids. CDR1 is LGHNT, CDR2 FRNRAP, per germline. The CDR3: CASGLGASGSYF. CDR3 in DNA: TGTGCTAGTGGTTTAGGCGCTAGCGGGAGCTATTTT.

J is TRBJ2-3 and V is TRBV25-1; D unresolved. Germline CDR1 MGHDK, CDR2 SYGVNS. CDR3 length: 14 amino acids. The V end was cut by 6 bases, the J end by 2 bases, with 12 bases between. In DNA, the CDR3 is TGTGCCAGCAGGGACCCCTACAACACAGATACGCAGTATTTT. Translating gives CASRDPYNTDTQYF.

The chain recombines TRBV20-1 with TRBJ2-3; D uncertain. The CDR3 loop spans 14 amino acids. V dropped 3 bases and J dropped 0 bases, with 10 bases sitting between them. Germline V lookup: CDR1 DFQATT, CDR2 SNEGSKA (reference sequence). The CDR3 sequence is CSASRPLSTDTQYF. DNA of the CDR3: TGCAGTGCTAGTCGACCCCTTAGCACAGATACGCAGTATTTT.

The J gene is TRBJ2-3, the V gene TRBV15; D is unresolved. This CDR3 comprises 11 residues. Trimming stripped 5 bases from V and 2 bases from J, with 2 bases between. Germline lookup yields CDR1 LNHNV and CDR2 YYDKDF (reference sequence). The CDR3 sequence is CATSLTDTQYF. The CDR3 DNA reads TGTGCCACCAGCCTCACAGATACGCAGTATTTT.

J is TRBJ2-7 and V is TRBV6-5, with D possibly TRBD2 on 5 matching bases. The V end was cut by 0 bases, the J end by 4 bases, with 13 bases between. The CDR3 runs 15 residues. Germline CDR1 MNHEY, CDR2 SVGAGI. CDR3 nucleotide sequence: TGTGCCAGCAGTTACTCGAACCCTTGGGAGTACGAGCAGTACTTC. This encodes CASSYSNPWEYEQYF.